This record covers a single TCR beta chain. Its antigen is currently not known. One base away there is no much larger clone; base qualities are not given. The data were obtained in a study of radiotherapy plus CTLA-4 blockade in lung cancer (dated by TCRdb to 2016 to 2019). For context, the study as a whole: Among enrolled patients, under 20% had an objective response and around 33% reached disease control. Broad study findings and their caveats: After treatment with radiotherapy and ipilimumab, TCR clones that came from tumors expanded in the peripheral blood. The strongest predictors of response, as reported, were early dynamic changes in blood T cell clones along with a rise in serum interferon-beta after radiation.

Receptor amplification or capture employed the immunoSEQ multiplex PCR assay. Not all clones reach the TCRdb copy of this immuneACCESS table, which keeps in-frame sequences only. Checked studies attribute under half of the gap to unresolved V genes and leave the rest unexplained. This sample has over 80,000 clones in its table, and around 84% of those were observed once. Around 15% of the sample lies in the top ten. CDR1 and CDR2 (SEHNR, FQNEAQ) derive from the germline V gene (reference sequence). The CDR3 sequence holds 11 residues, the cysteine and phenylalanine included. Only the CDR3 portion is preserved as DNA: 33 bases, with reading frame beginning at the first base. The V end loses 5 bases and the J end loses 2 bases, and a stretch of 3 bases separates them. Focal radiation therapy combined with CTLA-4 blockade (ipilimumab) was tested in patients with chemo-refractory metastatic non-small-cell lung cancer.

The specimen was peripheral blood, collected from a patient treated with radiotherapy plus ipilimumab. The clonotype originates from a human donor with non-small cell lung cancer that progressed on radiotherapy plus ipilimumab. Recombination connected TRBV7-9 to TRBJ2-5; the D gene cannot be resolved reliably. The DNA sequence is TGTGCCAGCAGCGTACAAGAGACCCAGTACTTC. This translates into CASSVQETQYF. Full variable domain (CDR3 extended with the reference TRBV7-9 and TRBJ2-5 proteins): DTGVSQNPRHKITKRGQNVTFRCDPISEHNRLYWYRQTLGQGPEFLTYFQNEAQLEKSRLLSDRFSAERPKGSFSTLEIQRTEQGDSAMYLCASSVQETQYFGPGTRLLVL.